The 11 T cell receptor beta chains listed next were all sequenced from one sample in a study of type 1 regulatory T cells. TCRdb redid the calling of the reads with MiXCR, one entry per CDR3 protein. The sample lists 55,000 to 65,000 distinct CDR3 sequences; roughly two thirds were seen once. These receptors have no identified antigens. Sequencing was done on a sample of cultured non-Tr1 T cells, either the whole culture or a sorted T cell fraction (not recorded which). Receptors originate from a human donor in good health.

V gene TRBV5-1 combines with J gene TRBJ2-1; D is possibly TRBD2 (5 bases). V was cut by 4 bases and J by 3 bases, with 14 bases left in between. CDR3 length equals 15 residues. Germline V gives CDR1 SGHRS, CDR2 YFSETQ. The DNA of the CDR3 is TGCGCCAGCAGCCTGGACTTTGCCGGCTACAATGAGCAGTTCTTC. This sequence encodes CASSLDFAGYNEQFF.

J is TRBJ2-7 and V is TRBV7-8, with no clear D. This CDR3 has 14 amino acids. Between the trimmed V and J ends, which lost 5 bases and 1 base, there was a span of 12 bases. Germline CDR1 SGHVS, CDR2 FQNEAQ. The CDR3 loop reads CASSHGRRSYEQYF. CDR3 nucleotides: TGTGCCAGCAGCCACGGCCGGCGATCCTACGAGCAGTACTTC.

This clonotype was seen only once. The rearrangement joins TRBV28 to TRBJ2-1, with D possibly TRBD1 on 5 matching bases. Germline V lookup: CDR1 MDHEN, CDR2 SYDVKM. CDR3 length: 12 residues. Deletions cut 3 bases from V and 9 bases from J, with 9 bases between. The CDR3 nucleotides are TGTGCCAGCAGTTTCAGGGAAATTGAGCAGTTCTTC. This gives the protein CASSFREIEQFF.

Note on this clonotype: Sequence at one end of the junction differs from germline and may be a read error. This chain joins TRBV7-2 and TRBJ2-5, with 7 positions matching TRBD1. The germline CDR1 and CDR2 sequences are SGHTA and FQGNSA. The CDR3 length is 13 residues. In DNA form, the CDR3 reads TGTGCCAGCACCCGGGACAGCCAAGAGGCCCAGTACTTC. Encoded protein: CASTRDSQEAQYF.

The chain employs TRBV5-4 and TRBJ1-1, with TRBD1 matching over 9 bases. V lost 0 bases, J lost 8 bases, and 2 bases stayed unmatched. The CDR3 is 13 amino acids. Germline values: CDR1 SGHNT, CDR2 YYREEE (reference sequence). This CDR3 reads CASSLGGTGEAFF. The CDR3 DNA is TGTGCCAGCAGCTTGGGGGGGACAGGGGAAGCTTTCTTT.

The chain's CDR3 is CSARDLRGGERSPLHF. As DNA, the CDR3 is TGCAGTGCTAGAGATCTCCGCGGGGGCGAACGATCACCCCTCCACTTT. V is TRBV20-1 and J is TRBJ1-6, with D possibly TRBD1 on 6 matching bases. CDR3 length: 16 residues. V shed 0 bases and J shed 10 bases, with 19 bases lying between them. Germline loops: CDR1 DFQATT, CDR2 SNEGSKA (reference sequence).

This clonotype was picked up one time. V is TRBV3-1 and J is TRBJ2-3; D remains ambiguous. The CDR3 spans 12 residues. Trimming shortened V by 1 base and J by 4 bases, and 3 bases separated the two germline ends. Germline-derived CDR1 and CDR2 are LGHDT and YNNKEL (reference sequence). In DNA, the CDR3 is TGTGCCAGCAGCCAAGGGCCAGATACGCAGTATTTT. Its translation: CASSQGPDTQYF.

The chain is built from TRBV6-5 and TRBJ2-5, with no clear D. This CDR3 has 14 residues. The ends were cut back, 1 base at V and 0 bases at J, with 6 bases in the middle. Germline V gene sequence: CDR1 MNHEY, CDR2 SVGAGI. The CDR3 DNA reads TGTGCCAGCAGTTACTACATCCACCAAGAGACCCAGTACTTC. Translating it yields CASSYYIHQETQYF.

The chain employs TRBV7-6 and TRBJ2-5, with TRBD2 matching over 11 bases. V lost 5 bases, J lost 1 base, and 12 bases stayed unmatched. CDR3 size: 18 residues. Per the germline V gene, CDR1 is SGHVS and CDR2 is FNYEAQ. CDR3 region: CASSLQLAGEWPQETQYF. The CDR3 nucleotides read TGTGCCAGCAGCCTCCAACTAGCGGGAGAGTGGCCCCAAGAGACCCAGTACTTC.

The J gene is TRBJ1-5, the V gene TRBV2; D ambiguous. The CDR3 is 13 amino acids. Germline V gene sequence: CDR1 SNHLY, CDR2 FYNNEI. The V gene lost 7 bases and the J gene lost 2 bases, with 9 bases spanning the gap. DNA for the CDR3: TGTGCCAGCAATCAGGATGGCAATCAGCCCCAGCATTTT. It codes for CASNQDGNQPQHF. The full variable domain, rest sourced from reference TRBV2 and TRBJ1-5, is EPEVTQTPSHQVTQMGQEVILRCVPISNHLYFYWYRQILGQKVEFLVSFYNNEISEKSEIFDDQFSVERPDGSNFTLKIRSTKLEDSAMYFCASNQDGNQPQHFGDGTRLSIL.

The chain recombines TRBV2 with TRBJ2-1; 9 nucleotides align to TRBD2. After removal of 1 base from V and 3 bases from J, the junction contained 4 bases not matched to a gene. Germline loops: CDR1 SNHLY, CDR2 FYNNEI. This CDR3 comprises 16 residues. The CDR3 DNA reads as TGTGCCAGCAGTGAAGAGGGACTAGCAGACTACAATGAGCAGTTCTTC. Its protein product is CASSEEGLADYNEQFF. Full variable domain (missing parts from reference TRBV2 and TRBJ2-1): EPEVTQTPSHQVTQMGQEVILRCVPISNHLYFYWYRQILGQKVEFLVSFYNNEISEKSEIFDDQFSVERPDGSNFTLKIRSTKLEDSAMYFCASSEEGLADYNEQFFGPGTRLTVL.